These 17 T cell receptor beta chains originate from one sample sequenced in a study of cytomegalovirus exposure and HLA in healthy donors. PCR primers comprised 60 Vbeta and 13 Jbeta primers. Profiled with immunoSEQ multiplex PCR; TCRdb holds only in-frame clones, not every one. Of roughly 98,000 clones detected, around 67% appear once; the ten largest clones hold 2% to 3%. The sequencing input was PBMCs. The receptors originated from a man in his fifties in good health and CMV-seronegative.

This chain connects TRBV27 to TRBJ2-7; 9 bases match TRBD1. V lost 5 bases to trimming and J lost 2 bases; unmatched junction nucleotides: 1. The CDR3 has 13 amino acids. CDR1 and CDR2 (germline): MNHEY, SMNVEV (reference sequence). The CDR3 DNA reads as TGTGCCAGCAGTACAGGGGGCCCCTACGAGCAGTACTTC. It codes for CASSTGGPYEQYF.

This rearrangement joins TRBV9 to TRBJ1-1; 11 bases match TRBD1. In germline, CDR1 is SGDLS, CDR2 YYNGEE. Trimming cost V 4 bases and J 4 bases; bases outside gene matches: 3. CDR3 size: 14 residues. The CDR3 sequence is CASSFGTGGTEAFF. The CDR3 nucleotides are TGTGCCAGCAGCTTTGGGACAGGGGGCACTGAAGCTTTCTTT.

The chain joins TRBV10-3 to TRBJ2-3, with D possibly matching TRBD2 (5 bases). The ends were cut back, 0 bases at V and 0 bases at J, with 16 bases in the middle. This CDR3 is built from 18 residues. Germline V gene sequence: CDR1 ENHRY, CDR2 SYGVKD. In DNA form, the CDR3 reads TGTGCCATCAGTGAGTCCGGGGTCCCGGACTCTAGCACAGATACGCAGTATTTT. The encoded protein is CAISESGVPDSSTDTQYF.

The chain combines TRBV19 with TRBJ1-5; D is uncertain. This CDR3 is built from 15 residues. CDR1 and CDR2 from the germline V gene are LNHDA and SQIVND (reference sequence). V was pared by 6 bases and J by 1 base, with 13 bases between. The chain's CDR3 is CASRALRSSNQPQHF. CDR3 bases: TGTGCCAGTAGGGCCCTGCGGAGCAGCAATCAGCCCCAGCATTTT.

The V and J genes are TRBV7-9 and TRBJ2-1, with D possibly TRBD2 on 6 matching bases. This CDR3 is built from 16 residues. Germline CDR1 is SEHNR and CDR2 is FQNEAQ (reference sequence). V lost 5 bases and J lost 9, with 23 bases in between. CDR3 sequence: CASSLLGRGKGFEQFF. CDR3 nucleotide sequence: TGTGCCAGCAGCCTCCTGGGTCGCGGGAAGGGATTTGAGCAGTTCTTC.

V gene TRBV10-2 combines with J gene TRBJ2-7; 9 nucleotides align to TRBD1. The CDR3 has 16 amino acids. With 4 bases clipped from V and 3 bases from J, the junction kept 10 bases outside the gene matches. Germline assignment: CDR1 WSHSY and CDR2 SAAADI. For the CDR3, the DNA is TGCGCCAGCAGTGGTTTCGGACAGGGGACACTCTACGAGCAGTACTTC. This sequence encodes CASSGFGQGTLYEQYF.

This chain connects TRBV4-1 to TRBJ1-5; 9 bases are a match to TRBD1. The V gene end was trimmed by 6 bases and the J gene end by 6 bases; junction bases not matched to a gene: 6. The V gene's germline CDR1 is MGHRA and CDR2 YSYEKL. This CDR3 has 14 amino acids. The CDR3 is CASRQQGAGQPQHF. The CDR3 region has the DNA TGCGCCAGCAGACAACAGGGGGCGGGTCAGCCCCAGCATTTT.

This clone has a single count. The rearrangement uses TRBV30 and TRBJ1-5, with D perhaps matching TRBD1 (6 bases). V dropped 1 base and J dropped 6 bases, with 10 bases sitting between them. From germline, CDR1 is GTSNPN and CDR2 SVGIG (reference sequence). CDR3 length equals 13 residues. The CDR3 DNA reads TGTGCCTGGAGTGAGGGGGAACGTCAGCCCCAGCATTTT. It translates to CAWSEGERQPQHF.

This clone appeared once. This rearrangement joins TRBV5-5 to TRBJ1-2; 8 bases agree with TRBD1. The germline V gene has CDR1 SGHKS and CDR2 YYEKEE (reference sequence). V was pared by 6 bases and J by 7 bases, with 5 bases of the junction left unmatched. The CDR3 totals 12 residues. The CDR3: CASTRQGTGYTF. The CDR3 coding sequence is TGTGCCAGCACCCGACAGGGGACTGGCTACACCTTC.

The chain joins TRBV4-2 to TRBJ1-5; TRBD1 might be the D (5 bases). The CDR3 spans 16 residues. V was pared by 5 bases and J by 0 bases, with 14 bases between. CDR1 is LGHNA and CDR2 is YNFKEQ in the germline V gene. As DNA, the CDR3 is TGTGCCAGCAGCTTGGGCCACAGGAATAGCAATCAGCCCCAGCATTTT. Its translation: CASSLGHRNSNQPQHF.

The gene calls are TRBV28 and TRBJ2-1, with D perhaps TRBD1 (6 bases). Germline V CDR1 and CDR2: MDHEN, SYDVKM. V was pared by 7 bases and J by 1 base, with 14 bases between. The CDR3 has 15 amino acids. CDR3 nucleotides: TGTGCCAGCACACGGACAGCTAGTTCCTACAATGAGCAGTTCTTC. Protein: CASTRTASSYNEQFF.

V is TRBV19 and J is TRBJ1-4; D may be TRBD1 (5 bases). This CDR3 spans 14 amino acids. Germline V gene lookup returns CDR1 LNHDA and CDR2 SQIVND (reference sequence). V was clipped by 8 bases and J by 0 bases, with 10 bases between them. Written as DNA, the CDR3 is TGTGCCAGTGGTGGAGGGGCAACTAATGAAAAACTGTTTTTT. Protein product: CASGGGATNEKLFF.

The sample holds a few counts of this clone. This chain connects TRBV6-1 to TRBJ1-1; 9 nucleotides line up with TRBD1. This CDR3 has 15 residues. Germline assignment: CDR1 MNHNS and CDR2 SASEGT. The V gene end was trimmed by 6 bases and the J gene end by 9 bases; junction bases not matched to a gene: 14. The CDR3 protein is CASRETGGGGSKAFF. For the CDR3, the DNA is TGTGCCAGCAGGGAAACAGGGGGCGGGGGTTCGAAAGCTTTCTTT.

This clone has a handful of counts. The chain links TRBV28 to TRBJ2-7, with TRBD1 matching over 9 bases. This CDR3 is built from 17 residues. Germline V CDR1 and CDR2: MDHEN, SYDVKM. Trimming at V came to 3 bases and at J to 4 bases, leaving 13 bases not matched to a gene. The DNA of the CDR3 is TGTGCCAGCAGTTTTGGACCCCGGGACAGGGAGAGGTACGAGCAGTACTTC. It encodes CASSFGPRDRERYEQYF.

The J gene is TRBJ2-3, the V gene TRBV14; a possible D gene is TRBD2 (5 bases). This CDR3 is 14 amino acids long. The V end lost 4 bases, the J end lost 6 bases, and 14 bases lay between the germline ends. The germline V gene has CDR1 SGHDN and CDR2 FVKESK. The CDR3 loop reads CASSLASDSDTQYF. The CDR3 bases are TGTGCCAGCAGCCTGGCTTCGGACTCCGATACGCAGTATTTT.

The V gene is TRBV5-1, the J gene TRBJ1-2; D unresolved. The V gene's germline CDR1 is SGHRS and CDR2 YFSETQ. The CDR3 extends over 16 amino acids. V was clipped by 3 bases and J by 1 base, with 16 bases between them. The CDR3 nucleotides read TGCGCCAGCAGCTCAGTAACAGAAACCCTTAACTATGGCTACACCTTC. Protein: CASSSVTETLNYGYTF.

The CDR3, as DNA: TGTGCCTGGAGAGCTGCGAATCGAGGGGAGACCCAGTACTTC. Residues: CAWRAANRGETQYF. The chain carries TRBV30 and TRBJ2-5; TRBD2 is a possible D gene (5 bases). The CDR3 loop spans 14 amino acids. CDR1 GTSNPN and CDR2 SVGIG come from the germline V gene (reference sequence). Trimming took off 3 bases at V and 5 bases at J, with 16 bases between the two ends.